This TCR beta chain originates from a study of long-term antiretroviral therapy in people with HIV. Study-wide findings and caveats: Dating from about 2003 to 2017, the blood was possibly obtained under older ART regimens. With ART, diversity went up but was still lower than in transplant donor controls.

Worth noting for this clone: Antigen unknown.

The CDR3 has 13 residues. The V gene's germline CDR1 is SGHNT and CDR2 YYREEE (reference sequence). V lost 2 bases, J lost 10 bases, and 13 bases lay in between. Version v3.0 of the immunoSEQ assay was performed at survey level. Sequencing used immunoSEQ multiplex PCR; TCRdb keeps in-frame clones, though not all of them. Of some 20,000 clones listed, roughly 80% are singletons. The sample in question was unsorted PBMCs, obtained 2.3 years after starting antiretroviral therapy. V and J are TRBV5-4 and TRBJ2-1, with TRBD2 as a possible D gene (5 bases). The receptor was derived from a woman in her thirties or forties with HIV. CDR3 bases: TGTGCCAGCAGCTTTAGGCTAGCTGACGAGCAGTTCTTC. Its protein product is CASSFRLADEQFF. Complete variable domain (other parts from reference TRBV5-4 and TRBJ2-1): ETGVTQSPTHLIKTRGQQVTLRCSSQSGHNTVSWYQQALGQGPQFIFQYYREEENGRGNFPPRFSGLQFPNYSSELNVNALELDDSALYLCASSFRLADEQFFGPGTRLTVL.